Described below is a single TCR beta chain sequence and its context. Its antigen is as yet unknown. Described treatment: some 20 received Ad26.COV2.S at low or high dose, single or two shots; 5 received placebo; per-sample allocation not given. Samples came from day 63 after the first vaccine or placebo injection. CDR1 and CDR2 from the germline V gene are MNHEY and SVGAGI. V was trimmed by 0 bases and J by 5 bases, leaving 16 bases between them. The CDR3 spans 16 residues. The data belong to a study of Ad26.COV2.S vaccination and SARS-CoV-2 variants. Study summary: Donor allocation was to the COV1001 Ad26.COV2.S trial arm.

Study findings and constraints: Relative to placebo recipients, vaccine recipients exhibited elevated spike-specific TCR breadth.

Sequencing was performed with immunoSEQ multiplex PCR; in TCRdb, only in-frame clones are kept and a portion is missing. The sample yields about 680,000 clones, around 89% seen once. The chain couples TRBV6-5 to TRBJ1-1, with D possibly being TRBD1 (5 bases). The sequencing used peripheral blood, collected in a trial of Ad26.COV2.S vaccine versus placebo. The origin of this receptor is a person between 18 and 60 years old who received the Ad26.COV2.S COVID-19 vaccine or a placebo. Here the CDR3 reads CASSYSRLGLTTEAFF. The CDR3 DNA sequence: TGTGCCAGCAGTTACTCAAGGCTGGGACTAACGACTGAAGCTTTCTTT.